Reported below is one T cell receptor beta chain. Its antigen has not been determined. Per-base quality was not reported, and no clone a single base away is much larger than it. Library method: 5' RACE. Sequencing relied on an Illumina HiSeq 2500. A second roughly 7 to 12 cycle PCR used a sample-barcoded 5' primer and a J-beta primer mix. Each TCR beta cDNA molecule received a unique molecular identifier from a template-switch 5' adaptor carrying 12 random nucleotides. Each sample yielded at least 2.5 million CDR3-containing paired-end reads. All of the RNA was converted into first-strand cDNA using the Mint cDNA synthesis kit, with a TRBC-specific oligonucleotide serving as the primer. After uracil-DNA glycosylase treatment, a first 18-cycle PCR used universal primers M1SS and BC2_uni_R on all cDNA. The source study handled its data this way. Normalization of each sample was performed by random selection of 1 million high-quality reads, each carrying a distinct molecular identifier. Reads sharing molecular identifiers were discarded rather than binned into consensus sequences. CDR3 identification, clonotype clustering and error correction used MiTCR with a Q25 quality threshold and the strictest error-elimination algorithm. Lower-bound total TCR beta diversity was estimated with a nonparametric unseen species model using Euler transformation. TCRdb reanalyzed the raw reads on its own, using fastp at Q25 for trimming and MiXCR for clone calling, and kept in-frame beta chains. Every CDR3 protein is listed once, alongside the most common genes and DNA of its rows. The V and J calls here are based on TCRdb, not the publication. In this sample the table shows approximately 810,000 distinct CDR3 sequences, 36% of which occur a single time. 13% of the sample goes to the ten largest clones.

The data are from a study of blood T cells in healthy people across ages (dated by TCRdb to 2014 to 2015). About the full investigation: In model experiments, roughly one uniquely barcoded TCR beta cDNA molecule per two T cells was captured by template switching. Age-related changes in TCR beta repertoire diversity were measured in the study by deep sequencing normalized with unique cDNA molecular identifiers. The donors were divided into four age groups: young (average roughly 15 years), middle-aged (about 39), aged (approximately 62) and long-lived (roughly 82). To avoid experimental bias, donors of different ages were spread randomly across the sequencing lanes. Two additional independent replicas of 1 million unique cDNA reads from the same blood draw were analyzed for two donors (one aged 18 to 30 and one aged 80 or older). General study outcomes and caveats: As age increased, observed TCR beta diversity per million T cells dropped in a roughly linear way, and a significant reduction was already evident by age around 41. There was a strong correlation between observed TCR beta diversity and the percentage of naive T cells measured by flow cytometry. Estimates of total diversity from one million sequenced T cells were regarded as lower bounds and underestimates. Because donor CMV infection status was unknown, age-related changes in expanded clonotypes were potentially confounded. Bulk unsorted PBMC profiling prevented conclusive comparison of naive and antigen-experienced compartments. The long-lived group showed more naive CD4+ T cells, fewer expanded clones and increased TCR diversity than the aged group, suggesting age selection.

In the germline V gene, CDR1 corresponds to SGHRS and CDR2 to YFSETQ. From the cysteine up to the phenylalanine, the CDR3 has a length of 17 residues. Of the read, only the CDR3 DNA is kept; its 51 bases are in frame from base 1. Trimmed from V: 3 bases; trimmed from J: 11 bases; junction bases lacking a gene match: 14. The roughly 42 donors, aged roughly 6 to 100 years, were systemically healthy Caucasian individuals from Russia. Each donor gave 9.5 to 10 milliliters of peripheral blood, drawn into EDTA-treated Vacutainer tubes. Ficoll-Paque density-gradient centrifugation was used to isolate PBMCs, with at least 6 million per sample. Trizol reagent was used to extract total RNA from the PBMCs, yielding at least 5.5 micrograms per sample. For every donor, an aliquot of PBMCs went through flow cytometry to measure the percentages of naive CD45RAhigh/CD27high T cells.

In this chain, TRBV5-1 is recombined with TRBJ2-5; 15 bases in the junction line up with TRBD2. Sequences were obtained from blood. This receptor was obtained from a man aged 18 to 30 in good health. The CDR3 protein sequence reads: CASSSLPRGLAGGQQYF. The nucleotides are TGCGCCAGCAGCTCACTGCCACGCGGACTAGCGGGGGGGCAGCAGTACTTC.